A single sample gave rise to the 21 T cell receptor beta chains below, sequenced in a study of blood T cell repertoires in COVID-19. Assay used: immunoSEQ multiplex PCR; TCRdb lists only in-frame clones, some missing. The sample includes a few hundred thousand clones, 65% to 85% of them seen just once. Sequencing was carried out using peripheral blood. Receptors were obtained from a woman aged 80 or over with acute or convalescent COVID-19.

The rearrangement joins TRBV7-9 to TRBJ2-7; D is uncertain. Trimming removed 7 bases from V and 3 bases from J, with 16 bases in between. Germline V lookup: CDR1 SEHNR, CDR2 FQNEAQ (reference sequence). This CDR3 has 14 amino acids. CDR3 nucleotide sequence: TGTGCCAGCACCATCTCGACTCAAGGCTACGAGCAGTACTTC. It encodes CASTISTQGYEQYF.

This clone was detected many times. The V and J genes are TRBV10-3 and TRBJ1-4; D is ambiguous. The germline gives CDR1 ENHRY, CDR2 SYGVKD. The V gene lost 6 bases and the J gene lost 0 bases, with 8 bases spanning the gap. The CDR3 is 14 amino acids. The CDR3 spells CAISQLATNEKLFF. The DNA of the CDR3 is TGTGCCATCAGCCAGTTGGCAACTAATGAAAAACTGTTTTTT.

This chain connects TRBV14 to TRBJ1-2, with a possible D match to TRBD1 (5 bases). The length of the CDR3 is 18 residues. Germline V gives CDR1 SGHDN, CDR2 FVKESK. Trimming pared 0 bases from V and 2 bases from J, leaving 19 bases between. In DNA form, the CDR3 reads TGTGCCAGCAGCCAAGAGAATGCAGGGTGGGCCTCCAACTATGGCTACACCTTC. Translated: CASSQENAGWASNYGYTF.

The chain links TRBV3-1 (or the pseudogene TRBV3-2) to TRBJ2-5, with 11 bases lining up with TRBD1. CDR3 length: 14 amino acids. Germline V lookup: CDR1 LGHDT, CDR2 YNNKEL (reference sequence). Germline trimming cut 0 bases from V and 12 bases from J; bases unmatched to any gene: 6. CDR3: CASSQDTGTGGKYF. DNA of the CDR3: TGTGCCAGCAGCCAAGACACCGGGACAGGGGGAAAGTACTTC.

This clone was seen only once. This sequence joins TRBV6-2 or TRBV6-3 and TRBJ2-5, with 14 bases that match TRBD2. The J segment lost 2 bases and the V segment lost 3 bases, leaving 14 bases of the junction unmatched. The CDR3 runs 20 residues. The germline gives CDR1 MNHEY, CDR2 SVGEGT. CDR3 DNA: TGTGCCAGCAGTTATACGTCCGGGACTAGCGGGGGCCGGGGGCAAGAGACCCAGTACTTC. Protein sequence: CASSYTSGTSGGRGQETQYF.

The gene calls are TRBV18 and TRBJ1-1; D might be TRBD1 (6 bases). V dropped 8 bases and J dropped 3 bases, with 13 bases sitting between them. Germline loops: CDR1 KGHSH, CDR2 LQKENI. The CDR3 is made up of 13 amino acids. CDR3 residues: CASKGGGHTEAFF. The CDR3 coding sequence is TGTGCCAGCAAAGGGGGGGGGCACACTGAAGCTTTCTTT.

The rearrangement joins TRBV7-6 to TRBJ1-3; 8 positions agree with TRBD1. The germline gives CDR1 SGHVS, CDR2 FNYEAQ. The CDR3 has 17 amino acids. J gave up 1 base and V 3 bases, and 8 bases lay outside the gene matches. The CDR3 protein is CASSLGLQGASGNTIYF. CDR3 DNA: TGTGCCAGCAGCTTGGGGTTGCAGGGGGCGTCTGGAAACACCATATATTTT.

This clone was recorded a few times. V and J are TRBV6-5 and TRBJ1-2, with D maybe TRBD1 (6 bases). CDR1 and CDR2 (germline): MNHEY, SVGAGI. V was pared by 4 bases and J by 6 bases, with 9 bases between. CDR3 size: 12 residues. The CDR3 loop reads CASSSPGDGYTF. DNA of the CDR3: TGTGCCAGCAGTTCCCCAGGGGATGGCTACACCTTC.

The chain uses TRBV14 and TRBJ2-7; 12 bases map to TRBD2. CDR3 length equals 16 residues. The ends lost 4 bases at V and 6 bases at J; junction bases unmatched: 10. Germline-derived CDR1 and CDR2 are SGHDN and FVKESK. The CDR3 bases are TGTGCCAGCAGCCGTGCTAGCGGGAGGGCCTTTATCGAGCAGTACTTC. Its translation: CASSRASGRAFIEQYF. Together with reference TRBV14 and TRBJ2-7, the CDR3 gives the full variable domain: EAGVTQFPSHSVIEKGQTVTLRCDPISGHDNLYWYRRVMGKEIKFLLHFVKESKQDESGMPNNRFLAERTGGTYSTLKVQPAELEDSGVYFCASSRASGRAFIEQYFGPGTRLTVT.

The rearrangement uses TRBV5-1 and TRBJ2-3, with 13 bases aligning to TRBD2. V was clipped by 6 bases and J by 2 bases; unmatched bases: 3. The CDR3 sequence is 15 residues long. CDR1 is SGHRS and CDR2 is YFSETQ in the germline V gene. CDR3 region: CASNGLAGVTDTQYF. DNA for the CDR3: TGCGCCAGCAACGGACTAGCGGGGGTCACAGATACGCAGTATTTT.

The chain couples TRBV25-1 to TRBJ1-1; possibly TRBD1 for D (6 bases). This CDR3 has 14 amino acids. Per the germline V gene, CDR1 is MGHDK and CDR2 is SYGVNS. Trimming stripped 0 bases from V and 11 bases from J, with 16 bases between. CDR3 coding DNA: TGTGCCAGCAGTGAATATGGGGAGGGGGTTAGTGCTTTCTTT. This gives the protein CASSEYGEGVSAFF.

This sequence joins TRBV6-5 and TRBJ2-4; D is perhaps TRBD2 (6 bases). CDR3 size: 15 residues. Germline assignment: CDR1 MNHEY and CDR2 SVGAGI. V gave up 0 bases and J gave up 0 bases, with 6 bases separating them. As DNA, the CDR3 is TGTGCCAGCAGTTACTCGCGGGAAGCCAAAAACATTCAGTACTTC. This sequence encodes CASSYSREAKNIQYF.

This clone was picked up one time. The V gene is TRBV18, the J gene TRBJ2-2; D gene ambiguous. This CDR3 has 14 amino acids. Germline V lookup: CDR1 KGHSH, CDR2 LQKENI. V was shortened by 0 bases and J by 4 bases, with 6 bases between the two germline ends. The CDR3 loop reads CASSPPSVTGELFF. CDR3 bases: TGTGCCAGCTCACCACCGAGCGTCACCGGGGAGCTGTTTTTT.

As concerns this clone: The same CDR3 also results from other DNA sequences found in this sample. The genes are TRBV14 and TRBJ1-1; TRBD1 agrees at 7 bases. Trimming at V came to 4 bases and at J to 1 base, leaving 3 bases not matched to a gene. Germline V gives CDR1 SGHDN, CDR2 FVKESK. The length of the CDR3 is 14 residues. CDR3 region: CASSLRTGNTEAFF. DNA of the CDR3: TGTGCCAGCAGCCTCCGGACAGGGAACACTGAAGCTTTCTTT.

The chain combines TRBV7-6 with TRBJ2-7, with D possibly TRBD1 on 5 matching bases. CDR3 size: 15 residues. Trimming shortened V by 5 bases and J by 2 bases, and 16 bases separated the two germline ends. Per germline, CDR1 SGHVS and CDR2 FNYEAQ. The CDR3 DNA reads as TGTGCCAGCAGCCGTGACCAGGGTGCCACCTACGAGCAGTACTTC. The encoded protein is CASSRDQGATYEQYF.

This chain uses TRBV19 with TRBJ1-2; no definite D call. V shed 6 bases and J shed 3 bases, with 14 bases lying between them. Per germline, CDR1 LNHDA and CDR2 SQIVND (reference sequence). The CDR3 is 14 residues long. CDR3 residues: CASSLLGGDYGYTF. In nucleotides, the CDR3 is TGTGCCAGTAGCCTACTGGGAGGAGACTATGGCTACACCTTC.

J is TRBJ1-1 and V is TRBV30; D is unresolved. The CDR3 is made up of 11 amino acids. Trimming removed 0 bases from V and 11 bases from J, with 10 bases in between. Per germline, CDR1 GTSNPN and CDR2 SVGIG (reference sequence). CDR3 bases: TGTGCCTGGAGTGTTGGTCAGGATGCTTTCTTT. This encodes CAWSVGQDAFF. The full variable domain, its missing parts supplied by reference TRBV30 and TRBJ1-1, is SQTIHQWPATLVQPVGSPLSLECTVEGTSNPNLYWYRQAAGRGLQLLFYSVGIGQISSEVPQNLSASRPQDRQFILSSKKLLLSDSGFYLCAWSVGQDAFFGQGTRLTVV.

This clone was seen more than once but under ten times. V gene TRBV19 combines with J gene TRBJ2-3, with 9 bases fitting TRBD2. The germline gives CDR1 LNHDA, CDR2 SQIVND (reference sequence). The junction had 19 bases not matched to a gene; V was cut back by 6 bases and J by 6 bases. The CDR3 is made up of 18 amino acids. The CDR3 sequence: CASRQTVIRGRALDTQYF. The CDR3 region has the DNA TGTGCCAGTAGGCAAACCGTTATTCGCGGGAGGGCCTTGGATACGCAGTATTTT.

The gene calls are TRBV7-2 and TRBJ2-3; 16 bases match TRBD2. This CDR3 contains 16 residues. V was pared by 3 bases and J by 7 bases, with 4 bases of the junction left unmatched. The germline gives CDR1 SGHTA, CDR2 FQGNSA. The DNA of the CDR3 is TGTGCCAGCAGCTTGGGACTAGCGGGGGGGCAAAATACGCAGTATTTT. Its protein is CASSLGLAGGQNTQYF.

The rearrangement joins TRBV30 to TRBJ1-6; D call uncertain. V dropped 5 bases and J dropped 9 bases, with 11 bases sitting between them. In germline, CDR1 is GTSNPN, CDR2 SVGIG (reference sequence). CDR3 length: 12 amino acids. CDR3 sequence reads: CAWESPGSPLHF. The CDR3 DNA sequence: TGTGCCTGGGAATCCCCGGGTTCACCCCTCCACTTT.

This chain joins TRBV27 and TRBJ2-1, with 8 positions matching TRBD2. CDR1 and CDR2 from the germline V gene are MNHEY and SMNVEV (reference sequence). The junction had 16 bases not matched to a gene; V was cut back by 5 bases and J by 1 base. This CDR3 comprises 19 residues. The CDR3 DNA sequence: TGTGCCAGCAGTGCCATAGGACTAGCCTTATTCATTTCCTACAATGAGCAGTTCTTC. Its protein is CASSAIGLALFISYNEQFF.